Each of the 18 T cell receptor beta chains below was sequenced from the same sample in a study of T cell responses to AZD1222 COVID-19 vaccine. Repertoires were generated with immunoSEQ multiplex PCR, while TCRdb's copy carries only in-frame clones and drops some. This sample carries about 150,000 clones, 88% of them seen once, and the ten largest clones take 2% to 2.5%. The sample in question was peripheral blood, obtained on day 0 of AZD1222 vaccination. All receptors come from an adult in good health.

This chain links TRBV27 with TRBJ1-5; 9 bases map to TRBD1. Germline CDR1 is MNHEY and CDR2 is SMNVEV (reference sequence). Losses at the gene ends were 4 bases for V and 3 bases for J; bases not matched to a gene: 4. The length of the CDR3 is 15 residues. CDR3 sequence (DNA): TGTGCCAGCAGTTCCGGGACAGGGCTCAATCAGCCCCAGCATTTT. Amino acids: CASSSGTGLNQPQHF.

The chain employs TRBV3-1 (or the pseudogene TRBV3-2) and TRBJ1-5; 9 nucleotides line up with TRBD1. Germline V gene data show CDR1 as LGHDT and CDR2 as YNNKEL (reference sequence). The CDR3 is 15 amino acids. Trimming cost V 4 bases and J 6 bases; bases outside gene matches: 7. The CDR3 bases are TGTGCCAGCAGCCGGGGACAGGGAGGTCGTCAGCCCCAGCATTTT. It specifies CASSRGQGGRQPQHF.

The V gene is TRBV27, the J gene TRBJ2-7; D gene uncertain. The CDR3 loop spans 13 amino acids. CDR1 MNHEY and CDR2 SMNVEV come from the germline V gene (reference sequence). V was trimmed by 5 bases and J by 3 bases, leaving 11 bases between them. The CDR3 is CASSIRIYYEQYF. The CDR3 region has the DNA TGTGCCAGCAGTATCCGGATCTACTACGAGCAGTACTTC.

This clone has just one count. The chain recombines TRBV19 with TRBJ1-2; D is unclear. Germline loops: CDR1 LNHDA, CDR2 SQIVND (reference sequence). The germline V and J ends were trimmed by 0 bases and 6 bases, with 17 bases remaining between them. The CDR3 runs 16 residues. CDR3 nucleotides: TGTGCCAGTAGTATAGATCTGGAAGGTGACGGAGATGGCTACACCTTC. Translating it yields CASSIDLEGDGDGYTF.

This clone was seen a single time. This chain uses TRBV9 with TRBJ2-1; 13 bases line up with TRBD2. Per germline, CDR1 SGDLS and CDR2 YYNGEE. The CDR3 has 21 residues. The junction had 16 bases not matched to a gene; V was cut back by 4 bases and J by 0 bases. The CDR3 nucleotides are TGTGCCAGCAGCCCCCCGCCAAGACTAGCGGGAGGTCGCAGCTCCTACAATGAGCAGTTCTTC. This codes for CASSPPPRLAGGRSSYNEQFF.

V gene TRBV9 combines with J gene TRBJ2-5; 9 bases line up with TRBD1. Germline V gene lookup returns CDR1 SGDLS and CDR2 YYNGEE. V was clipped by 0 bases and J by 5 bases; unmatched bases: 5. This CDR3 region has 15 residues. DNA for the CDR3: TGTGCCAGCAGCGTAGCGGGACAGGGCCGGGAGACCCAGTACTTC. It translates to CASSVAGQGRETQYF.

CDR3 sequence: CAWSLGQDQPQHF. CDR3 nucleotides: TGTGCCTGGAGTCTCGGACAGGATCAGCCCCAGCATTTT. The chain recombines TRBV30 with TRBJ1-5; 7 nucleotides agree with TRBD1. The CDR3 length is 13 residues. Germline CDR1 reads GTSNPN; CDR2 reads SVGIG (reference sequence). V gave up 2 bases and J gave up 5 bases; unmatched junction bases: 3.

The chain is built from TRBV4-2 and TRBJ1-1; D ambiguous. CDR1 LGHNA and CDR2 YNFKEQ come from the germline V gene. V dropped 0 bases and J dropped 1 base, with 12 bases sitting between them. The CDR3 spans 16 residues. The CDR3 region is CASSQEWSLANTEAFF. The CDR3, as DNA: TGTGCCAGCAGCCAAGAATGGAGCCTAGCGAACACTGAAGCTTTCTTT.

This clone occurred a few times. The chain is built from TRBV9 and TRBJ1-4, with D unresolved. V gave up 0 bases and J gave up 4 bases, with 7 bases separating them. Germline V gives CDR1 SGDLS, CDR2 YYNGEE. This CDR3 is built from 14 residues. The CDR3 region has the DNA TGTGCCAGCAGCGTAGGGGTTAATAATGAAAAACTGTTTTTT. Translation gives CASSVGVNNEKLFF.

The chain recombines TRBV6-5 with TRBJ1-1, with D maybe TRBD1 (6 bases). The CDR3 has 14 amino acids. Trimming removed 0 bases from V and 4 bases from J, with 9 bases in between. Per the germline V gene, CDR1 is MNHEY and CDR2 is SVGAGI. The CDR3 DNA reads TGTGCCAGCAGTTACTCAAACAGGGTCACTGAAGCTTTCTTT. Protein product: CASSYSNRVTEAFF.

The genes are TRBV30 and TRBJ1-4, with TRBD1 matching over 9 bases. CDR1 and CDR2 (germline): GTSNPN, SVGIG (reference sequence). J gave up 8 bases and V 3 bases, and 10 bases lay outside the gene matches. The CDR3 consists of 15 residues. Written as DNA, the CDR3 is TGTGCCTGGAGGGACAGGGGTACAGATCGGGAAAAACTGTTTTTT. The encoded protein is CAWRDRGTDREKLFF.

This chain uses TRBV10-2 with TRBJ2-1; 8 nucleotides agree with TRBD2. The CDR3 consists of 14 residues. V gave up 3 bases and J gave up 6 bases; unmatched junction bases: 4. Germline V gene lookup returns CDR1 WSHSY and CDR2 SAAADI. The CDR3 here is CASSEAGEPNEQFF. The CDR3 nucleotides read TGCGCCAGCAGTGAAGCGGGAGAACCCAATGAGCAGTTCTTC.

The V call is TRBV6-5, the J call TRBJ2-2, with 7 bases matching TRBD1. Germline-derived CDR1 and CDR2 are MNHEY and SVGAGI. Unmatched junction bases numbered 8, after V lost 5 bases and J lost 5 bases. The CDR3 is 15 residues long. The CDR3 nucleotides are TGTGCCAGCAGTCCTCTGACAGGGCGAACCGGGGAGCTGTTTTTT. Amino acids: CASSPLTGRTGELFF.

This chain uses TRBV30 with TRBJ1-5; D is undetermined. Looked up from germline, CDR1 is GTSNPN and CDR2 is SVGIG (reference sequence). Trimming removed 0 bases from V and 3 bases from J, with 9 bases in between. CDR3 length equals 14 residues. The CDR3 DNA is TGTGCCTGGAGTGTAGGCCCAATCAATCAGCCCCAGCATTTT. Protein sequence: CAWSVGPINQPQHF. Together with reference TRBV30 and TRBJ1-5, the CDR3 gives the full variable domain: SQTIHQWPATLVQPVGSPLSLECTVEGTSNPNLYWYRQAAGRGLQLLFYSVGIGQISSEVPQNLSASRPQDRQFILSSKKLLLSDSGFYLCAWSVGPINQPQHFGDGTRLSIL.

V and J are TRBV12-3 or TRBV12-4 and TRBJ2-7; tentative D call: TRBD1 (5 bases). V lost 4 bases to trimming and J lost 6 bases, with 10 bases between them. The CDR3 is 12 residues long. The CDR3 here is CASSYRNREQYF. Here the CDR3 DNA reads TGTGCCAGCAGTTACAGGAACCGCGAGCAGTACTTC.

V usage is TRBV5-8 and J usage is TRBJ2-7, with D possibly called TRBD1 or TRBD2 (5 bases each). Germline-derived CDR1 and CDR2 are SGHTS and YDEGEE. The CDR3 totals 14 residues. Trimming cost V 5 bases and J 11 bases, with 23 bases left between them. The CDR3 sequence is CASRGSSANLGEYF. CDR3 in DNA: TGTGCCAGCAGAGGAAGTAGCGCCAACCTAGGGGAGTACTTC.

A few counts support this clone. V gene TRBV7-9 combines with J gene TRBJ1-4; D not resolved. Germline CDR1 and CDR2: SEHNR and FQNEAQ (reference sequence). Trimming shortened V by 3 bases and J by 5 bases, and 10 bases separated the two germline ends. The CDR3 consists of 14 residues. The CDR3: CASSFVGGNEKLFF. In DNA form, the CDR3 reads TGTGCCAGCAGCTTCGTAGGAGGCAATGAAAAACTGTTTTTT.

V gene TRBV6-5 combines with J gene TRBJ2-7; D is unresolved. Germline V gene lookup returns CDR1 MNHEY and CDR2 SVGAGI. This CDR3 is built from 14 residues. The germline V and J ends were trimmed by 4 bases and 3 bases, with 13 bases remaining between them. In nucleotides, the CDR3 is TGTGCCAGCAGTTCCCGGACCGGGTACTACGAGCAGTACTTC. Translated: CASSSRTGYYEQYF.